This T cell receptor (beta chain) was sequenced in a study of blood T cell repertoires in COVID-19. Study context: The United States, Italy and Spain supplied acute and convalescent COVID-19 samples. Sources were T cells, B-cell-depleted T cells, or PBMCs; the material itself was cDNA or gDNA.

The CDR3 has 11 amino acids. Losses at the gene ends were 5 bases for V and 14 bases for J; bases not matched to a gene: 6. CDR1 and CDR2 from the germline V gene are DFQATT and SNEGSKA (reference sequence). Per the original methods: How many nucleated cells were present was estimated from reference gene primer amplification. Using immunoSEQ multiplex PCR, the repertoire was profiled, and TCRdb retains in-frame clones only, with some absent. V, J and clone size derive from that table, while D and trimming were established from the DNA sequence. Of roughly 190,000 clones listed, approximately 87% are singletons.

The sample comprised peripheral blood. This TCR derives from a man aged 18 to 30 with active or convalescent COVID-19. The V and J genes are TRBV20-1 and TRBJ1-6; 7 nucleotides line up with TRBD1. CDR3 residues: CSAPIRGALHF. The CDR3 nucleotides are TGCAGTGCTCCCATCAGGGGGGCCCTCCACTTT.